Presented here are 19 T cell receptor beta chains from one specimen sequenced in a study of blood T cells in healthy people across ages. Sample-barcoded 5' priming and a J-beta primer mix drove a second PCR of roughly 6 to 12 cycles. TCRdb ran MiXCR on the 5' RACE reads and lists one entry per CDR3 protein. The sample lists about 510,000 distinct CDR3 sequences, about 26% occurring once. The same data also contributed to another study, on T cells of mothers and their children.

The specimen sequenced was blood. These receptors all come from a boy aged 2 to 10 in good health.

Details on this clonotype: As the CDR3 is not closed by the conserved phenylalanine or tryptophan, this likely results from a read error. The CDR3 loop is CASSEGTGVGTQYL. CDR3 in DNA: TGCGCCAGCAGTGAGGGGACAGGGGTTGGGACCCAGTACCTC. The gene calls are TRBV10-2 and TRBJ2-5, with 10 positions matching TRBD1. The CDR3 totals 14 residues. The V gene's germline CDR1 is WSHSY and CDR2 SAAADI. The J segment lost 7 bases and the V segment lost 2 bases, leaving 4 bases of the junction unmatched.

The rearrangement links TRBV7-9 to TRBJ2-3, with 9 bases identical to TRBD1. The CDR3 is 15 residues long. Germline lookup yields CDR1 SEHNR and CDR2 FQNEAQ (reference sequence). V trimming: 5 bases; J trimming: 3 bases; junction bases outside the gene matches: 6. CDR3 DNA: TGTGCCAGCAGCCACCGGACAGGGGTGACAGATACGCAGTATTTT. It yields the protein CASSHRTGVTDTQYF.

This chain joins TRBV12-5 and TRBJ1-4; D gene uncertain. Trimming cost V 1 base and J 7 bases, with 7 bases left between them. This CDR3 is 13 amino acids long. CDR1 and CDR2 from the germline V gene are LGHNT and FRNRAP. The CDR3 bases are TGTGCTAGTGGTTTGGAGGAACGTGAAAAACTGTTTTTT. Amino acids: CASGLEEREKLFF.

The V and J genes are TRBV7-9 and TRBJ2-3, with 7 bases that match TRBD2. The CDR3 has 16 residues. From germline, CDR1 is SEHNR and CDR2 FQNEAQ (reference sequence). V shed 5 bases and J 0 bases; nucleotides not matched to a gene: 8. This CDR3 is CASSTSGTTSTDTQYF. The CDR3 DNA reads as TGTGCCAGCAGCACATCCGGGACTACCAGCACAGATACGCAGTATTTT. Combining the CDR3 with reference TRBV7-9 and TRBJ2-3 gives the whole variable domain DTGVSQNPRHKITKRGQNVTFRCDPISEHNRLYWYRQTLGQGPEFLTYFQNEAQLEKSRLLSDRFSAERPKGSFSTLEIQRTEQGDSAMYLCASSTSGTTSTDTQYFGPGTRLTVL.

This clonotype was observed a few times. The chain uses TRBV7-9 and TRBJ1-5; tentative D call: TRBD1 (6 bases). The V and J ends lost 10 bases and 9 bases respectively, with 22 bases between them. CDR1 and CDR2 (germline): SEHNR, FQNEAQ (reference sequence). The CDR3 covers 14 residues. CDR3 in amino acids: CATSGGQPEGPQHF. For the CDR3, the DNA is TGTGCCACCTCCGGCGGACAGCCCGAGGGGCCCCAGCATTTT. Drawing the rest from reference TRBV7-9 and TRBJ1-5, the complete variable domain is DTGVSQNPRHKITKRGQNVTFRCDPISEHNRLYWYRQTLGQGPEFLTYFQNEAQLEKSRLLSDRFSAERPKGSFSTLEIQRTEQGDSAMYLCATSGGQPEGPQHFGDGTRLSIL.

The chain recombines TRBV20-1 with TRBJ2-5, with TRBD1 as a possible D gene (5 bases). The CDR3 sequence is 14 residues long. The V end lost 6 bases, the J end lost 5 bases, and 19 bases lay between the germline ends. The germline gives CDR1 DFQATT, CDR2 SNEGSKA (reference sequence). The DNA of the CDR3 is TGCAGTGCGGCCCAGGGTTCGGGTGGGGAGACCCAGTACTTC. Its translation is CSAAQGSGGETQYF.

This clonotype has just one count. The genes are TRBV30 and TRBJ1-1; unclear D gene. The CDR3 has 11 residues. CDR1 is GTSNPN and CDR2 is SVGIG in the germline V gene (reference sequence). V dropped 8 bases and J dropped 2 bases, with 9 bases sitting between them. For the CDR3, the DNA is TGTGCCGCCGGTCGTAACACTGAAGCTTTCTTT. This encodes CAAGRNTEAFF.

CDR3 bases: TGCAGCGCCCGGACTAGCGGCAACTCCTACGAGCAGTACTTC. Its protein is CSARTSGNSYEQYF. This chain connects TRBV29-1 to TRBJ2-5, with 10 bases matching TRBD2. Near its end, the DNA agrees better with TRBJ2-7, so the J call may be wrong. Looked up from germline, CDR1 is SQVTM and CDR2 is ANQGSEA. The CDR3 is 14 amino acids.

This chain joins TRBV28 and TRBJ1-5; D unclear. Looked up from germline, CDR1 is MDHEN and CDR2 is SYDVKM. The V end was cut by 6 bases, the J end by 0 bases, with 6 bases between. CDR3 length: 13 residues. In DNA form, the CDR3 reads TGTGCCAGCAGCCGAATTAGCAATCAGCCCCAGCATTTT. It yields the protein CASSRISNQPQHF.

V usage is TRBV7-3 and J usage is TRBJ2-5; maybe TRBD1 (5 bases). The CDR3 sequence is 15 residues long. Germline V CDR1 and CDR2: SGHTA, FQGTGA. The ends were cut back, 0 bases at V and 1 base at J, with 9 bases in the middle. CDR3 residues: CASSLTGRLQETQYF. The CDR3, as DNA: TGTGCCAGCAGCTTAACGGGGCGACTCCAAGAGACCCAGTACTTC.

This rearrangement joins TRBV5-1 to TRBJ2-7, with 9 nucleotides matching TRBD1. This CDR3 is built from 17 residues. The V and J ends lost 0 bases and 2 bases, in that order; junction bases with no gene match: 9. Germline CDR1 SGHRS, CDR2 YFSETQ. CDR3: CASSLEGEGTGTYEQYF. CDR3 nucleotide sequence: TGCGCCAGCAGCTTGGAGGGGGAAGGGACAGGGACCTACGAGCAGTACTTC.

The chain combines TRBV20-1 with TRBJ1-4; D perhaps matches TRBD1 (6 bases). Germline CDR1 DFQATT, CDR2 SNEGSKA (reference sequence). The length of the CDR3 is 14 residues. V lost 6 bases to trimming and J lost 0 bases, with 11 bases between them. The DNA of the CDR3 is TGCAGTGCAACCCAGGGGTCAACTAATGAAAAACTGTTTTTT. Protein product: CSATQGSTNEKLFF.

This chain links TRBV7-2 with TRBJ2-2; 11 nucleotides align to TRBD2. Germline values: CDR1 SGHTA, CDR2 FQGNSA. The CDR3 spans 17 residues. V was pared by 0 bases and J by 5 bases, with 5 bases of the junction left unmatched. DNA for the CDR3: TGTGCCAGCAGCTTAGCCCCGGGACTAGCGGCGACCGGGGAGCTGTTTTTT. Residues: CASSLAPGLAATGELFF.

This chain connects TRBV14 to TRBJ2-1, with 12 bases that match TRBD2. This CDR3 spans 17 amino acids. V shed 3 bases, J shed 3 bases, and the junction held 6 bases outside the gene matches. Germline CDR1 and CDR2: SGHDN and FVKESK. The DNA of the CDR3 is TGTGCCAGCAGCCATAGGACTAGCGGGGCCGACTACAATGAGCAGTTCTTC. Translated, it gives CASSHRTSGADYNEQFF.

This clonotype appeared once. The chain is built from TRBV3-1 and TRBJ2-5; D unclear. Germline-derived CDR1 and CDR2 are LGHDT and YNNKEL (reference sequence). The CDR3 consists of 16 residues. The V end lost 4 bases, the J end lost 0 bases, and 15 bases lay between the germline ends. CDR3 residues: CASSPSLRSYQETQYF. The CDR3 DNA sequence: TGTGCCAGCAGCCCATCGCTCCGGTCGTACCAAGAGACCCAGTACTTC.

This clonotype was found a few times. This may come from a read error, since a much larger clone is one base off. This CDR3 is missing its conserved last phenylalanine or tryptophan, likely due to a read error. The rearrangement joins TRBV5-1 to TRBJ2-4; no definite D call. V was cut by 0 bases and J by 6 bases, with 10 bases left in between. Germline CDR1 and CDR2: SGHRS and YFSETQ. The CDR3 totals 14 residues. CDR3 sequence (DNA): TGCGCCAGCAGCTTGGGGGGAATCACAAACATTCAGTACCTC. Its protein is CASSLGGITNIQYL.

CDR3 loop: CASSGDRASNQPQHF. Here the CDR3 DNA reads TGTGCCAGCAGCGGGGACAGGGCTAGCAATCAGCCCCAGCATTTT. The chain uses TRBV12-3 or TRBV12-4 and TRBJ1-5, with 9 positions matching TRBD1. CDR3 length: 15 residues. J gave up 0 bases and V 6 bases, and 3 bases lay outside the gene matches.

This clonotype was observed a few times. V is TRBV11-2 and J is TRBJ2-5; tentatively, D is TRBD1 (5 bases). CDR1 and CDR2 from the germline V gene are SGHAT and FQNNGV. CDR3 length: 13 residues. The ends were cut back, 1 base at V and 7 bases at J, with 10 bases in the middle. Here the CDR3 DNA reads TGTGCCAGCAGCTTAGGACGGCAGGGGACCCAGTACTTC. It specifies CASSLGRQGTQYF.

The sample holds a few counts of this clonotype. J is TRBJ1-2 and V is TRBV20-1; 12 nucleotides match TRBD1. The V gene's germline CDR1 is DFQATT and CDR2 SNEGSKA (reference sequence). The V segment lost 6 bases and the J segment 6 bases; nucleotides outside the gene matches: 11. This CDR3 comprises 15 residues. CDR3 coding DNA: TGCAGTGCGCCCAGGCCCGGGACAGGGGGCAATGGCTACACCTTC. Translation: CSAPRPGTGGNGYTF.